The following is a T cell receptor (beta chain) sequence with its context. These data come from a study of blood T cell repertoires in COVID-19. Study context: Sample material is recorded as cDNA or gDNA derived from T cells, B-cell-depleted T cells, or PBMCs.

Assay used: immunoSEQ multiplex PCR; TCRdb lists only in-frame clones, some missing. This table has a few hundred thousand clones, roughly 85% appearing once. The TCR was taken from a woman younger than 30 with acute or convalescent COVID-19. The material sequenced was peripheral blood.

The CDR3 sequence is CASSSYDSRGGQPQHF. The CDR3 nucleotides read TGTGCCAGCAGCTCCTACGACTCCCGGGGAGGTCAGCCCCAGCATTTT. The genes are TRBV5-6 and TRBJ1-5; the D is unclear. The CDR3 runs 16 residues. Germline assignment: CDR1 SGHDT and CDR2 YYEEEE. Trimming removed 3 bases at V and 6 bases at J, with 19 bases between.